This T cell receptor (beta chain) was captured by sequencing in a study of blood T cell repertoires in COVID-19. Study details: From the United States, Italy and Spain came samples of acute and convalescent COVID-19. Sample material is recorded as cDNA or gDNA derived from T cells, B-cell-depleted T cells, or PBMCs.

Losses at the gene ends were 5 bases for V and 6 bases for J; bases not matched to a gene: 4. The CDR3 has 12 residues. In germline, CDR1 is LGHDT, CDR2 YNNKEL (reference sequence). In the original analysis: The authors estimated nucleated cell counts from reference gene primer amplification. The repertoire was sequenced with immunoSEQ multiplex PCR; TCRdb's copy has only in-frame clones and lacks some. For V, J and clone size, that table is used; D and trimming come from the DNA. The sample includes approximately 240,000 clones, 70% to 90% of them seen just once. This TCR came from a woman in her twenties or thirties who had recovered from COVID-19. The V and J genes are TRBV3-1 (or the pseudogene TRBV3-2) and TRBJ2-7; TRBD1 matches at 7 bases. Source material: peripheral blood. The CDR3 nucleotides read TGTGCCAGCAGCGACAGGGAAGGCGAGCAGTACTTC. This translates into CASSDREGEQYF.